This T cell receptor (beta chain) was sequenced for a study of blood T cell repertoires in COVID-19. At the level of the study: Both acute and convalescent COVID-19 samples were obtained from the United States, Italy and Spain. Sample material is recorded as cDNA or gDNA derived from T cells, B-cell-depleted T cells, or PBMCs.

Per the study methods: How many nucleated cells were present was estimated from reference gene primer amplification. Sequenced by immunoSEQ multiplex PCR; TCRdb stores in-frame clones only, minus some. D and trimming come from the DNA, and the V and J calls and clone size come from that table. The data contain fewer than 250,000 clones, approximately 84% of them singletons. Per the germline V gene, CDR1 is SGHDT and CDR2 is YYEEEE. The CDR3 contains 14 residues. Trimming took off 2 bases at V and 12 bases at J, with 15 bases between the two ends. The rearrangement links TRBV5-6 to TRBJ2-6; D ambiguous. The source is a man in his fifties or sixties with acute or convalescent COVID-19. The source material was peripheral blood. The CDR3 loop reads CASSFGRPIGVLTF. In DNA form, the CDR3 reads TGTGCCAGCAGCTTTGGCAGGCCCATCGGCGTCCTGACTTTC.